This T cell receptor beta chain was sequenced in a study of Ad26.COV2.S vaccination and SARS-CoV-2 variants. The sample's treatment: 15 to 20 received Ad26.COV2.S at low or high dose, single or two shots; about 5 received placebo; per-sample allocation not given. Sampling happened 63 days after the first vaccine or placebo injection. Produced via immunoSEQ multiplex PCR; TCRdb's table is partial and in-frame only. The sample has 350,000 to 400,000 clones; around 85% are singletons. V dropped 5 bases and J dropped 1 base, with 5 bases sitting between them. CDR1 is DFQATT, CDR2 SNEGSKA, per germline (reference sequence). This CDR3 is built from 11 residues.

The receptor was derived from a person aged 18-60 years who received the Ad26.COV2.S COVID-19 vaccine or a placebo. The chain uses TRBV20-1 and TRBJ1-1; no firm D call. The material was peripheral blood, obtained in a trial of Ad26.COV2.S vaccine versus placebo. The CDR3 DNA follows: TGCAGTGCTCCCGGGAACACTGAAGCTTTCTTT. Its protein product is CSAPGNTEAFF.